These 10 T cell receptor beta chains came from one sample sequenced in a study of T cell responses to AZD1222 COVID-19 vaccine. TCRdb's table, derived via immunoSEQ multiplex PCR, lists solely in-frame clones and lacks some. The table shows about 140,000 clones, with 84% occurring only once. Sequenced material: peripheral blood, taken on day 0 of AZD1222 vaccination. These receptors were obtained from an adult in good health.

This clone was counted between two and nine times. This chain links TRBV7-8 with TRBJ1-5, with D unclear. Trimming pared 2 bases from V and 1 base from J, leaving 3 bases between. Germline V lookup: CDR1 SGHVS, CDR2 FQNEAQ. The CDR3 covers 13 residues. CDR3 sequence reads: CASSLQSNQPQHF. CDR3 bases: TGTGCCAGCAGCTTACAGAGCAATCAGCCCCAGCATTTT.

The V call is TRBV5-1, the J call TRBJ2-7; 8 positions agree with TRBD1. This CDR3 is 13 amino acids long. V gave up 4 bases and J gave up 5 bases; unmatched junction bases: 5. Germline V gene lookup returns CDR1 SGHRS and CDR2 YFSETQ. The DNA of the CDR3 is TGCGCCAGCAGCCCGGACAGGGTGGACGAGCAGTACTTC. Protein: CASSPDRVDEQYF.

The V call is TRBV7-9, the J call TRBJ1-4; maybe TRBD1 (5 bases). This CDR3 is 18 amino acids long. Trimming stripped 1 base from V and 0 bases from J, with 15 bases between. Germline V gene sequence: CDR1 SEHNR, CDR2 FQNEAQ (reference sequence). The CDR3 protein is CASSLDLQASATNEKLFF. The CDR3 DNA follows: TGTGCCAGCAGCTTAGACTTACAGGCGTCTGCAACTAATGAAAAACTGTTTTTT.

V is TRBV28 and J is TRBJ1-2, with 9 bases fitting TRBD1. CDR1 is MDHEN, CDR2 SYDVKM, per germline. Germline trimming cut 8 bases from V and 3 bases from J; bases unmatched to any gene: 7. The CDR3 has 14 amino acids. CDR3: CASAGTGPDYGYTF. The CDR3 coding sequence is TGTGCCAGCGCCGGGACAGGGCCGGACTATGGCTACACCTTC.

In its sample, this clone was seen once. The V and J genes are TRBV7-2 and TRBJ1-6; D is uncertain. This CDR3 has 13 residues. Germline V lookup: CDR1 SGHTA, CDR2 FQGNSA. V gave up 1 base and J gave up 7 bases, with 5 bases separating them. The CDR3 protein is CASSLVGNSPLHF. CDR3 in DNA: TGTGCCAGCAGCTTAGTAGGGAATTCACCCCTCCACTTT.

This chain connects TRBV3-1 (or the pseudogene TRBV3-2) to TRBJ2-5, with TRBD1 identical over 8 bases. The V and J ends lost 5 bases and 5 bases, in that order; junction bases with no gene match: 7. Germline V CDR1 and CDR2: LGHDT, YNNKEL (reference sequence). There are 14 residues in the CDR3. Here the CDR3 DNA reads TGTGCCAGCAGCTCAATCAGGGGGCGGGAGACCCAGTACTTC. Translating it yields CASSSIRGRETQYF.

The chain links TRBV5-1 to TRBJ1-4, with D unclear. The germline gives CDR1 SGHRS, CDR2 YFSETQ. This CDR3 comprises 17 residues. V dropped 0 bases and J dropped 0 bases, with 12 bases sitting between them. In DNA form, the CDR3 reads TGCGCCAGCAGCTTGGTCGGCAGGACGTCAACTAATGAAAAACTGTTTTTT. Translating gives CASSLVGRTSTNEKLFF.

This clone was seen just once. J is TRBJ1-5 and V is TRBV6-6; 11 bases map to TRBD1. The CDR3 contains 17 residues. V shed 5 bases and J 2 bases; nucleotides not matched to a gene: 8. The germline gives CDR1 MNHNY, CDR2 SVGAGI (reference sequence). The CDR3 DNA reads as TGTGCCAGCAGTCCCCGGACAGGGGGCTACGGCAATCAGCCCCAGCATTTT. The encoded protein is CASSPRTGGYGNQPQHF.

CDR3 residues: CASSSSARNTEAFF. The CDR3 DNA follows: TGTGCCAGCAGCTCCTCCGCGAGGAACACTGAAGCTTTCTTT. This chain joins TRBV13 and TRBJ1-1; D is unresolved. This CDR3 has 14 amino acids. In germline, CDR1 is PRHDT, CDR2 FYEKMQ (reference sequence). V shed 4 bases and J shed 1 base, with 10 bases lying between them. Drawing the rest from reference TRBV13 and TRBJ1-1, the complete variable domain is AAGVIQSPRHLIKEKRETATLKCYPIPRHDTVYWYQQGPGQDPQFLISFYEKMQSDKGSIPDRFSAQQFSDYHSELNMSSLELGDSALYFCASSSSARNTEAFFGQGTRLTVV.

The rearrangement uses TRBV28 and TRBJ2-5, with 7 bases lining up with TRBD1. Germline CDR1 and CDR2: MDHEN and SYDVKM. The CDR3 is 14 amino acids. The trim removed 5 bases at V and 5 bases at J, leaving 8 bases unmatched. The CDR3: CASSTSDRVETQYF. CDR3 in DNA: TGTGCCAGCAGTACGAGCGACAGGGTGGAGACCCAGTACTTC.